This TCR beta chain was identified during a study of blood T cell repertoires in COVID-19. Overall study context: COVID-19 samples, acute and convalescent, were from the United States, Italy and Spain.

Cohorts were based on clinical histories the participants reported. Assay used: immunoSEQ multiplex PCR; TCRdb lists only in-frame clones, some missing. The data contain hundreds of thousands of clones, approximately 90% of them singletons. V dropped 6 bases and J dropped 3; count of bases not matched to a gene: 12. Germline V lookup: CDR1 SGHAT, CDR2 FQNNGV. CDR3 size: 17 residues. The source is a woman younger than 30 with acute COVID-19. The specimen was PBMCs or T cells enriched from blood (not recorded which). The chain employs TRBV11-2 and TRBJ2-2; 8 bases align to TRBD2. The CDR3 is CASRPTQRELHTGELFF. The CDR3 coding sequence is TGTGCCAGCAGACCTACCCAGCGGGAGCTACACACCGGGGAGCTGTTTTTT.